Listed below are T cell receptor beta chains from one sample, sequenced in a study of cytomegalovirus exposure and HLA in healthy donors. Clones were sequenced by immunoSEQ multiplex PCR, and TCRdb holds only the in-frame ones, with some missing. The sample has hundreds of thousands of clones; about 89% are singletons. Sequences were obtained from PBMCs. These receptors all stem from a woman between 18 and 29 years old in good health and CMV-seronegative. Each CDR3 is given with its conserved first and last residue. A D gene is named only where the DNA matches it firmly. Clone sizes are given selectively: once, few, many, or a class where the clone is expanded.

d_call: TRBD2; j_call: TRBJ2-1; clone_size: NA; v_call: TRBV7-9; cdr3_nt: TGTGCCAGCAGCTCCCGCGACCCACTTAGCGGGATAGGCAATGAGCAGTTCTTC; cdr3_aa: CASSSRDPLSGIGNEQFF
d_call: NA; j_call: TRBJ2-7; clone_size: few; v_call: TRBV7-8; cdr3_nt: TGTGCCAGCAGCTTACATCAGGGTAGCTCCTACGAGCAGTACTTC; cdr3_aa: CASSLHQGSSYEQYF
d_call: NA; j_call: TRBJ2-3; clone_size: NA; v_call: TRBV10-3; cdr3_nt: TGTGCCATCAGCGCCACAGGAACCCGCACAGATACGCAGTATTTT; cdr3_aa: CAISATGTRTDTQYF
d_call: NA; j_call: TRBJ2-5; clone_size: NA; v_call: TRBV2; cdr3_nt: TGTGCCAGCAGGGACCTAGGGGTTGGGCCAGGAGAGACCCAGTACTTC; cdr3_aa: CASRDLGVGPGETQYF
d_call: NA; j_call: TRBJ2-7; clone_size: NA; v_call: TRBV5-4; cdr3_nt: TGTGCCAGCAGCTTTCAGGGAACCTACGAGCAGTACTTC; cdr3_aa: CASSFQGTYEQYF
d_call: TRBD1; j_call: TRBJ2-7; clone_size: NA; v_call: TRBV10-3; cdr3_nt: TGTGCCATCAGTTCAGGACAGGGCTCCTACGAGCAGTACTTC; cdr3_aa: CAISSGQGSYEQYF
d_call: NA; j_call: TRBJ2-3; clone_size: few; v_call: TRBV5-1; cdr3_nt: TGCGCCAGCAGCTTTCGAACAAAACCACCCGCAGATACGCAGTATTTT; cdr3_aa: CASSFRTKPPADTQYF
d_call: NA; j_call: TRBJ1-5; clone_size: once; v_call: TRBV19; cdr3_nt: TGCGCCAGTAGTATGGGTCAGGGAGGAAATCAGCCCCAGCATTTT; cdr3_aa: CASSMGQGGNQPQHF
d_call: NA; j_call: TRBJ1-5; clone_size: NA; v_call: TRBV19; cdr3_nt: TGTGCCAGTAGTGTCAGGGTGGAACAGCCCCAGCATTTT; cdr3_aa: CASSVRVEQPQHF
d_call: TRBD1; j_call: TRBJ2-7; clone_size: NA; v_call: TRBV9; cdr3_nt: TGTGCCAGCAGCGACGACTCCGGGACAGGCCGGCACGAGCAGTACTTC; cdr3_aa: CASSDDSGTGRHEQYF
d_call: TRBD2; j_call: TRBJ2-6; clone_size: NA; v_call: TRBV4-1; cdr3_nt: TGCGCCAGCAGCCAAGATCGGGGGGTAAGCTCTGGGGCCAACGTCCTGACTTTC; cdr3_aa: CASSQDRGVSSGANVLTF
d_call: TRBD2; j_call: TRBJ2-7; clone_size: NA; v_call: TRBV5-4; cdr3_nt: TGTGCCAGCAGCTTGGGCGGACTAGCGGGGGATGAGCAGTACTTC; cdr3_aa: CASSLGGLAGDEQYF
d_call: TRBD1; j_call: TRBJ1-5; clone_size: NA; v_call: TRBV4-2; cdr3_nt: TGTGCCAGCAGCCAAGACCCCGGACAGGCTAGCAATCAGCCCCAGCATTTT; cdr3_aa: CASSQDPGQASNQPQHF
d_call: TRBD1; j_call: TRBJ1-5; clone_size: NA; v_call: TRBV15; cdr3_nt: TGTGCCACCAGCCGAGGACAGGTCAATCAGCCCCAGCATTTT; cdr3_aa: CATSRGQVNQPQHF
d_call: NA; j_call: TRBJ1-4; clone_size: once; v_call: TRBV28; cdr3_nt: TGTGCCAGCAGTAGATACAGGGATCCTAATGAAAAACTGTTTTTT; cdr3_aa: CASSRYRDPNEKLFF
d_call: TRBD1; j_call: TRBJ2-1; clone_size: NA; v_call: TRBV7-9; cdr3_nt: TGTGCCAGCAGCTTAGGGCAGGGGGCCCGGAAGTCACAGTTCTTC; cdr3_aa: CASSLGQGARKSQFF